These 25 T cell receptor beta chains came from one sample sequenced in a study of T-cell memory formation after mild COVID-19. One entry per CDR3 protein, called by TCRdb with MiXCR from the 5' RACE reads. The sample records 400,000 to 500,000 distinct CDR3 sequences, 20% to 25% being singletons. Material: PBMCs or a T cell subset sorted from them (not recorded which). The origin of the receptors is an adult woman who had mild COVID-19 (a few samples of this study predate the infection). Cell type and time point are not known.

The sample holds a few counts of this clonotype. The J gene is TRBJ1-1, the V gene TRBV5-1; D is unresolved. From germline, CDR1 is SGHRS and CDR2 YFSETQ. V was cut by 3 bases and J by 3 bases, with 9 bases left in between. CDR3 length equals 13 residues. Here the CDR3 DNA reads TGCGCCAGCAGCTCATGGGAAGACACTGAAGCTTTCTTT. It is translated as CASSSWEDTEAFF.

The chain carries TRBV5-1 and TRBJ2-1, with TRBD1 matching over 11 bases. Germline assignment: CDR1 SGHRS and CDR2 YFSETQ. CDR3 length equals 14 residues. J gave up 6 bases and V 6 bases, and 5 bases lay outside the gene matches. The CDR3 region has the DNA TGCGCCAGCACCTTCGGGACAGGGGGCAATGAGCAGTTCTTC. As protein: CASTFGTGGNEQFF.

The chain uses TRBV12-3 or TRBV12-4 and TRBJ2-1; D may be TRBD2 (6 bases). The V gene lost 4 bases and the J gene lost 6 bases, with 19 bases spanning the gap. CDR3 length equals 16 residues. CDR3 in DNA: TGTGCCAGCAGTTCGGGTGGGGCCGGGGGTACCAATGAGCAGTTCTTC. This sequence encodes CASSSGGAGGTNEQFF.

This clonotype has just a few counts. This sequence joins TRBV10-2 and TRBJ1-1; tentatively, D is TRBD1 (5 bases). CDR1 and CDR2 (germline): WSHSY, SAAADI. This CDR3 contains 20 residues. V lost 1 base to trimming and J lost 6 bases, with 30 bases between them. The CDR3 loop is CASSEFPFSGTLGRRAEAFF. CDR3 nucleotides: TGCGCCAGCAGTGAGTTTCCTTTCTCCGGGACCCTTGGGAGAAGAGCTGAAGCTTTCTTT.

This clonotype turned up a few times. The chain's CDR3 is CASSRGSGRDTGELFF. For the CDR3, the DNA is TGTGCCAGCAGCCGTGGGAGCGGGAGAGACACCGGGGAGCTGTTTTTT. This chain links TRBV11-2 with TRBJ2-2; 8 positions agree with TRBD2. This CDR3 is built from 16 residues. Losses at the gene ends were 5 bases for V and 3 bases for J; bases not matched to a gene: 8. Germline V lookup: CDR1 SGHAT, CDR2 FQNNGV. The full variable domain, with the rest looked up from reference TRBV11-2 and TRBJ2-2, is EAGVAQSPRYKIIEKRQSVAFWCNPISGHATLYWYQQILGQGPKLLIQFQNNGVVDDSQLPKDRFSAERLKGVDSTLKIQPAKLEDSAVYLCASSRGSGRDTGELFFGEGSRLTVL.

In its sample, this clonotype was seen many times. V is TRBV24-1 and J is TRBJ2-7; D may be TRBD1 (7 bases). The CDR3 is made up of 15 amino acids. V lost 2 bases and J 4 bases, leaving 14 bases between the germline ends. Germline CDR1 and CDR2: KGHDR and SFDVKD. The CDR3 region is CATSDSQTGRYEQYF. CDR3 nucleotides: TGTGCCACCAGTGATTCTCAGACAGGGAGGTACGAGCAGTACTTC.

The V call is TRBV29-1, the J call TRBJ1-2; TRBD1 matches 8 bases. Germline-derived CDR1 and CDR2 are SQVTM and ANQGSEA. The J segment lost 4 bases and the V segment lost 2 bases, leaving 6 bases of the junction unmatched. There are 14 residues in the CDR3. The CDR3 is CSVEPRDRFYGYTF. The CDR3 DNA follows: TGCAGCGTTGAACCCCGGGACAGGTTCTATGGCTACACCTTC.

This clonotype was observed a few times. The genes are TRBV29-1 and TRBJ1-5; TRBD1 is a possible D gene (6 bases). Per germline, CDR1 SQVTM and CDR2 ANQGSEA. This CDR3 comprises 14 residues. V gave up 6 bases and J gave up 0 bases, with 12 bases separating them. CDR3: CSVRGHNSNQPQHF. The CDR3 DNA reads TGCAGCGTGCGGGGGCATAATAGCAATCAGCCCCAGCATTTT.

The J gene is TRBJ2-5, the V gene TRBV7-6, with D unclear. In germline, CDR1 is SGHVS, CDR2 FNYEAQ. The CDR3 runs 12 residues. The V end was cut by 5 bases, the J end by 5 bases, with 9 bases between. The CDR3 spells CASSSQLETQYF. CDR3 nucleotide sequence: TGTGCCAGCAGCAGTCAACTCGAGACCCAGTACTTC.

This clonotype has more than one count but fewer than ten. This chain connects TRBV15 to TRBJ2-3, with 8 bases lining up with TRBD2. The CDR3 runs to 15 residues. Trimming took 4 bases from V and 0 from J; bases not matched to a gene: 3. Germline-derived CDR1 and CDR2 are LNHNV and YYDKDF (reference sequence). Here the CDR3 reads CATSIIAGSTDTQYF. The CDR3 nucleotides read TGTGCCACCAGCATCATAGCGGGAAGCACAGATACGCAGTATTTT.

V is TRBV15 and J is TRBJ2-1, with 7 bases that match TRBD1. With V trimmed by 2 bases and J by 5 bases, 6 bases remained unmatched. The CDR3 loop spans 15 amino acids. CDR1 and CDR2 from the germline V gene are LNHNV and YYDKDF (reference sequence). Written as DNA, the CDR3 is TGTGCCACCAGCAGATCCAGGGGGATGGACAATGAGCAGTTCTTC. Translated, it gives CATSRSRGMDNEQFF. The complete variable domain, with remaining parts taken from reference TRBV15 and TRBJ2-1, reads DAMVIQNPRYQVTQFGKPVTLSCSQTLNHNVMYWYQQKSSQAPKLLFHYYDKDFNNEADTPDNFQSRRPNTSFCFLDIRSPGLGDTAMYLCATSRSRGMDNEQFFGPGTRLTVL.

J is TRBJ1-5 and V is TRBV7-9, with D possibly being TRBD1 (5 bases). V was pared by 1 base and J by 6 bases, with 16 bases between. CDR3 size: 16 residues. The V gene's germline CDR1 is SEHNR and CDR2 FQNEAQ (reference sequence). The CDR3 loop is CASSLGAGTGSQPQHF. CDR3 bases: TGTGCCAGCAGCTTAGGGGCCGGGACTGGGAGTCAGCCCCAGCATTTT.

The CDR3 here is CASSPRTPSNLEQFF. The CDR3 DNA is TGTGCCAGCAGCCCTCGGACTCCCAGTAATTTGGAGCAGTTCTTC. The chain has TRBV4-2 and TRBJ2-1; a weak D match, TRBD2 (5 bases). The CDR3 runs to 15 residues. With 4 bases removed from V and 10 bases from J, the gap between germline ends came to 20 bases. The germline V gene encodes CDR1 LGHNA and CDR2 YNFKEQ.

This sequence joins TRBV18 and TRBJ2-5; tentative D call: TRBD1 (6 bases). There are 13 residues in the CDR3. CDR1 is KGHSH and CDR2 is LQKENI in the germline V gene. V was cut by 8 bases and J by 4 bases, with 14 bases left in between. The CDR3 sequence: CASTSPQGETQYF. In DNA form, the CDR3 reads TGTGCCAGCACATCACCACAGGGAGAGACCCAGTACTTC.

This clonotype has just a few counts. The chain is built from TRBV9 and TRBJ2-1; TRBD2 matches 15 bases. This CDR3 region has 20 residues. The ends lost 4 bases at V and 1 base at J; junction bases unmatched: 12. Per the germline V gene, CDR1 is SGDLS and CDR2 is YYNGEE. The CDR3, as DNA: TGTGCCAGCAGCCTACCCCGGACTAGCGGGGGGGCGAGGTCCTACAATGAGCAGTTCTTC. Translated: CASSLPRTSGGARSYNEQFF.

This clonotype was seen a few times. The CDR3 region is CASSSRQGGMQFF. As DNA, the CDR3 is TGTGCCAGCAGCTCCCGACAGGGAGGAATGCAGTTCTTC. V and J are TRBV7-8 and TRBJ2-1; perhaps TRBD1 as D (7 bases). The V gene lost 4 bases and the J gene lost 12 bases, with 16 bases spanning the gap. The germline CDR1 and CDR2 sequences are SGHVS and FQNEAQ. The CDR3 totals 13 residues.

This clonotype was seen repeatedly, ten times or more. The chain employs TRBV24-1 and TRBJ2-7; possible D gene TRBD2, 6 bases. CDR1 and CDR2 (germline): KGHDR, SFDVKD. The CDR3 extends over 17 amino acids. V shed 2 bases and J shed 2 bases, with 18 bases lying between them. CDR3: CATSDSRMGLSAYEQYF. The CDR3 coding sequence is TGTGCCACCAGTGATTCGAGAATGGGACTTTCCGCCTACGAGCAGTACTTC.

This clonotype showed up just a few times. This chain joins TRBV5-1 and TRBJ2-1; TRBD2 might be the D (5 bases). This CDR3 comprises 12 residues. CDR1 SGHRS and CDR2 YFSETQ come from the germline V gene. Trimming stripped 3 bases from V and 7 bases from J, with 8 bases between. In DNA, the CDR3 is TGCGCCAGCAGCTCTCAGCGGAATGAGCAGTTCTTC. It yields the protein CASSSQRNEQFF.

DNA of the CDR3: TGTGCCAGCAGGCTTCGTCTTAGAGGGGCCCCGAACACTGAAGCTTTCTTT. Translation: CASRLRLRGAPNTEAFF. The genes are TRBV12-3 or TRBV12-4 and TRBJ1-1; perhaps TRBD1 as D (5 bases). CDR3 size: 17 residues. Trimming left V 6 bases short and J 1 base short, with 21 bases between.

This clonotype was counted between two and nine times. This chain connects TRBV7-6 to TRBJ2-7, with D possibly matching TRBD1 (6 bases). Germline-derived CDR1 and CDR2 are SGHVS and FNYEAQ. Trimming took 0 bases from V and 3 from J, leaving 21 bases between them. This CDR3 spans 18 amino acids. The CDR3 is CASSLAQGTRHGSYEQYF. As DNA, the CDR3 is TGTGCCAGCAGCTTAGCCCAGGGGACGAGGCATGGGAGCTACGAGCAGTACTTC.

The table lists this clonotype with a few counts. The V and J genes are TRBV6-2 or TRBV6-3 and TRBJ2-1, with D possibly TRBD2 on 6 matching bases. V was cut by 1 base and J by 2 bases, with 9 bases left in between. Germline lookup yields CDR1 MNHEY and CDR2 SVGEGT. There are 15 residues in the CDR3. The CDR3 here is CASSYLDYPYNEQFF. CDR3 nucleotide sequence: TGTGCCAGCAGTTACTTGGACTACCCCTACAATGAGCAGTTCTTC.

In its sample, this clonotype was seen a few times. The chain is built from TRBV6-5 and TRBJ2-6; maybe TRBD2 (5 bases). CDR3 length: 15 residues. Per the germline V gene, CDR1 is MNHEY and CDR2 is SVGAGI. With 7 bases removed from V and 2 bases from J, the gap between germline ends came to 12 bases. The CDR3 DNA reads as TGTGCCAGCACCCCCGAGGGTACTGGGGCCAACGTCCTGACTTTC. Protein: CASTPEGTGANVLTF.

The CDR3 sequence is CASSPRWEETQYF. In DNA, the CDR3 is TGTGCCAGCAGCCCTCGTTGGGAAGAGACCCAGTACTTC. The rearrangement links TRBV7-2 to TRBJ2-5; the D is unclear. The CDR3 length is 13 residues. Trimming left V 5 bases short and J 3 bases short, with 10 bases between. Germline CDR1 is SGHTA and CDR2 is FQGNSA.

V gene TRBV18 combines with J gene TRBJ1-3; maybe TRBD1 (5 bases). This CDR3 is built from 15 residues. Germline CDR1 reads KGHSH; CDR2 reads LQKENI. V gave up 3 bases and J gave up 4 bases, with 13 bases separating them. The chain's CDR3 is CASSPIHNRGNTIYF. CDR3 in DNA: TGTGCCAGCTCACCCATTCACAACAGGGGAAACACCATATATTTT.

The chain couples TRBV29-1 to TRBJ2-3, with 10 bases fitting TRBD2. From germline, CDR1 is SQVTM and CDR2 ANQGSEA. The CDR3 is 15 residues long. V lost 3 bases to trimming and J lost 6 bases; unmatched junction nucleotides: 9. DNA for the CDR3: TGCAGCGTTGACCTACTAGCGGGGCCTCGCGATACGCAGTATTTT. Translation gives CSVDLLAGPRDTQYF.